This T cell receptor beta chain was sequenced in a study of lymphopenia after photon versus proton radiotherapy. Some clones are missing from TCRdb's copy, which holds only in-frame ones; the method was immunoSEQ multiplex PCR. The table records about 16,000 clones, roughly nine tenths of them present only once. Study-level points and caveats: Oligoclonal CD8+ Temra expansion after nadir drove photon patients' diversity drop. Relative stability marked proton patients; photon patients lost diversity and naive cells.

As to this clone: Its antigen is as yet unknown.

The sequence was obtained from a woman aged 55-69 years with cholangiocarcinoma. Some clones in this sample may be carry-over from other donors' samples. The sample was peripheral blood, taken from a patient treated with proton-based radiotherapy.

CDR3 in amino acids: CASSQGPGTGGYEQYF. The CDR3 bases are TGCGCCAGCAGCCAAGGCCCCGGGACAGGGGGCTACGAGCAGTACTTC. The gene calls are TRBV4-1 and TRBJ2-7; 11 bases match TRBD1. This CDR3 region has 16 residues. V was pared by 1 base and J by 3 bases, with 5 bases of the junction left unmatched. From germline, CDR1 is MGHRA and CDR2 YSYEKL.